Listed here is a single T cell receptor beta chain. The data derive from a study of blood T cell repertoires in COVID-19. Looking at the study overall: From the United States, Italy and Spain came samples of acute and convalescent COVID-19. Sample material is recorded as cDNA or gDNA derived from T cells, B-cell-depleted T cells, or PBMCs.

In the source study's methods: Nucleated cell number was recorded as an estimate derived from reference gene primer amplification. Data came from immunoSEQ multiplex PCR; TCRdb stores just in-frame clones and leaves some out. From that table come the V and J calls and clone size; the DNA was used to work out D and trimming. The data hold about 71,000 clones, with more than 80% observed a single time. Trimming pared 4 bases from V and 4 bases from J, leaving 10 bases between. CDR3 size: 13 residues. From germline, CDR1 is SEHNR and CDR2 FQNEAQ (reference sequence). This sequence originates from a man at least 80 years old with acute or convalescent COVID-19. Sequencing input: peripheral blood. The chain carries TRBV7-9 and TRBJ2-5; no reliable D call. For the CDR3, the DNA is TGTGCCAGCAGCTCAACAGCTGGAGAGACCCAGTACTTC. It codes for CASSSTAGETQYF.